This TCR beta chain was recorded in a study of spatial heterogeneity in lung cancer. The study, taken as a whole, reports: Mutation tallies in tumors tracked expanded intratumoral alpha and beta TCR counts.

The time point: sample taken at primary tumor resection. Sequencing was performed on whole RNA extracted from tumor and nontumor lung tissue, or from frozen PBMC, and the material was left unsorted. This CDR3 is 16 amino acids long. V lost 3 bases and J lost 4; bases outside the gene matches: 10. Per the germline V gene, CDR1 is SGHVS and CDR2 is FNYEAQ. TCRdb processed the 5' RACE reads anew with MiXCR; each CDR3 protein has one entry. The table includes about 10,000 distinct CDR3 sequences, about an eighth detected once. This clonotype occurred many times. Its antigen is currently unknown. The receptor's source is a female donor with early-stage non-small cell lung cancer. The chain is built from TRBV7-6 and TRBJ2-5; 8 positions match TRBD1. The source material was lung tumor tissue, sampled at surgery. The CDR3 sequence is CASSLAVTGGGETQYF. The CDR3 bases are TGTGCCAGCAGCTTGGCCGTTACAGGGGGTGGAGAGACCCAGTACTTC.